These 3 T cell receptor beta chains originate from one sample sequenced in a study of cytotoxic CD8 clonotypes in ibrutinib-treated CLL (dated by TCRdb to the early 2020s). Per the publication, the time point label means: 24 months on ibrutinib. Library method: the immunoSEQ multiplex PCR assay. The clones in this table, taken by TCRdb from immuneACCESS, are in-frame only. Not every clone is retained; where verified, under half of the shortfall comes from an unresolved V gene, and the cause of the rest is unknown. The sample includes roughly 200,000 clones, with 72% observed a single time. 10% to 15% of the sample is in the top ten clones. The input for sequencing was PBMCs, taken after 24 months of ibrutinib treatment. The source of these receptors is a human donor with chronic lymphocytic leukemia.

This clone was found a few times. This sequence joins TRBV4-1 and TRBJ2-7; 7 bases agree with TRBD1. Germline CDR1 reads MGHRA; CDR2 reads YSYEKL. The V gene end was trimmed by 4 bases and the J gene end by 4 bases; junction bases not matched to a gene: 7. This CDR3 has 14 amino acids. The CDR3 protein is CASSRTGVQYEQYF. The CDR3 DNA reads TGCGCCAGCAGCCGTACAGGGGTACAGTACGAGCAGTACTTC.

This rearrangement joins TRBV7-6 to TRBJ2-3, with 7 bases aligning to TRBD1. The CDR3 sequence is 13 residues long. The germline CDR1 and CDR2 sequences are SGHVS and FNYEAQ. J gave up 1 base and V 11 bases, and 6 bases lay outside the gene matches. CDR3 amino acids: CASGGWGTDTQYF. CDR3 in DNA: TGTGCCTCAGGGGGATGGGGCACAGATACGCAGTATTTT.

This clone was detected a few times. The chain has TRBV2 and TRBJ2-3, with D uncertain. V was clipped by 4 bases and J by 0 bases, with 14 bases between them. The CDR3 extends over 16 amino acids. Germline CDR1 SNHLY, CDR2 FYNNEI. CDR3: CASSVNQYTSTDTQYF. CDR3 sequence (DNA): TGTGCCAGCAGTGTAAATCAGTATACTAGCACAGATACGCAGTATTTT.